The next 21 T cell receptor beta chains were all read from a single sample in a study of T cell responses to AZD1222 COVID-19 vaccine. TCRdb's copy holds only in-frame clones and misses some; the assay was immunoSEQ multiplex PCR. The table lists fewer than 90,000 clones, around nine tenths of them singletons. Sequences were derived from peripheral blood, sampled on day 0 of AZD1222 vaccination. These receptors were obtained from an adult in good health.

The chain joins TRBV5-6 to TRBJ1-3; 10 bases agree with TRBD1. In germline, CDR1 is SGHDT, CDR2 YYEEEE. The CDR3 runs 15 residues. V shed 6 bases, J shed 2 bases, and the junction held 5 bases outside the gene matches. CDR3 coding DNA: TGTGCCAGCACCGGACAGGGGGGGACTGGAAACACCATATATTTT. This gives the protein CASTGQGGTGNTIYF.

The chain has TRBV6-5 and TRBJ2-1; possible D gene TRBD2, 5 bases. Per the germline V gene, CDR1 is MNHEY and CDR2 is SVGAGI. The length of the CDR3 is 12 residues. With 6 bases removed from V and 4 bases from J, the gap between germline ends came to 7 bases. The CDR3 coding sequence is TGTGCCAGCAGGGGAGTTTACAATGAGCAGTTCTTC. Translating gives CASRGVYNEQFF.

The V and J genes are TRBV12-5 and TRBJ1-5; the D gene is possibly TRBD1 (5 bases). This CDR3 contains 16 residues. Germline loops: CDR1 LGHNT, CDR2 FRNRAP. Trimming removed 1 base at V and 4 bases at J, with 14 bases between. CDR3 nucleotide sequence: TGTGCTAGTGGTTTGGGGAGTGGGGCGGGGAATCAGCCCCAGCATTTT. Translation: CASGLGSGAGNQPQHF. The full variable domain, completed using reference TRBV12-5 and TRBJ1-5, is DARVTQTPRHKVTEMGQEVTMRCQPILGHNTVFWYRQTMMQGLELLAYFRNRAPLDDSGMPKDRFSAEMPDATLATLKIQPSEPRDSAVYFCASGLGSGAGNQPQHFGDGTRLSIL.

The rearrangement links TRBV1 to TRBJ1-5; the table's D gene call, TRBD1, was not cross checked with the DNA. TRBV1 is recorded as a pseudogene. The CDR3 consists of 19 residues. The CDR3 DNA reads as TGCACCAGCAGCCAAGCCACGACGGACAGGAAAAATAGCAATCAGCCCCAGCATTTT. This codes for CTSSQATTDRKNSNQPQHF.

This clone was seen once. Here the CDR3 DNA reads TGTGCCAGTAGTCCCCAAAGTTCTTCCGGGACACCCCTCCACTTT. Protein product: CASSPQSSSGTPLHF. The rearrangement joins TRBV19 to TRBJ1-6; D gene uncertain. This CDR3 region has 15 residues. The V end lost 5 bases, the J end lost 11 bases, and 19 bases lay between the germline ends. CDR1 is LNHDA, CDR2 SQIVND, per germline (reference sequence).

The chain links TRBV7-6 to TRBJ2-7; 8 bases map to TRBD2. The CDR3 is 16 residues long. V was pared by 1 base and J by 3 bases, with 8 bases of the junction left unmatched. Germline loops: CDR1 SGHVS, CDR2 FNYEAQ. For the CDR3, the DNA is TGTGCCAGCAGCTTAGGTGGTAGCGGGAAAGGCTACGAGCAGTACTTC. Protein sequence: CASSLGGSGKGYEQYF.

By proportion, this clone is medium-sized. This sequence joins TRBV27 and TRBJ2-1; D remains ambiguous. Germline CDR1 is MNHEY and CDR2 is SMNVEV (reference sequence). Trimming took 8 bases from V and 1 from J, leaving 9 bases between them. This CDR3 region has 13 residues. The CDR3 reads CASFGLSYNEQFF. CDR3 sequence (DNA): TGTGCCAGCTTTGGTCTGTCCTACAATGAGCAGTTCTTC.

The chain is built from TRBV6-2 or TRBV6-3 and TRBJ1-3; possibly TRBD1 for D (5 bases). V shed 1 base and J shed 2 bases, with 12 bases lying between them. Germline V gene data show CDR1 as MNHEY and CDR2 as SVGEGT. The CDR3 totals 16 residues. The CDR3 DNA sequence: TGTGCCAGCAGTTACTTCCAGGGAGGCGCTGGAAACACCATATATTTT. Translating gives CASSYFQGGAGNTIYF.

The rearrangement uses TRBV30 and TRBJ2-4; D might be TRBD1 or TRBD2, each matching 6 bases. Germline V lookup: CDR1 GTSNPN, CDR2 SVGIG (reference sequence). This CDR3 is built from 15 residues. V lost 4 bases and J lost 5, with 18 bases in between. CDR3 DNA: TGTGCCTGGACCCGAGGGGGGAGAGACCAAAACATTCAGTACTTC. This gives the protein CAWTRGGRDQNIQYF.

The gene calls are TRBV11-2 and TRBJ2-5; D perhaps matches TRBD2 (5 bases). From germline, CDR1 is SGHAT and CDR2 FQNNGV. Deletions cut 5 bases from V and 2 bases from J, with 12 bases between. The CDR3 consists of 14 residues. The CDR3 loop reads CASSPGGSQETQYF. The CDR3 DNA reads TGTGCCAGCAGCCCCGGTGGGAGTCAAGAGACCCAGTACTTC.

The sample holds a few counts of this clone. J is TRBJ1-3 and V is TRBV10-3; D call uncertain. Germline V gene data show CDR1 as ENHRY and CDR2 as SYGVKD. This CDR3 is 13 amino acids long. V lost 1 base, J lost 0 bases, and 1 base lay in between. The CDR3 DNA sequence: TGTGCCATCAGTGAGTACTCTGGAAACACCATATATTTT. It specifies CAISEYSGNTIYF.

V gene TRBV7-8 combines with J gene TRBJ2-3; the match to TRBD1 covers 8 bases. Germline V gives CDR1 SGHVS, CDR2 FQNEAQ. V was clipped by 5 bases and J by 9 bases; unmatched bases: 4. There are 12 residues in the CDR3. Here the CDR3 DNA reads TGTGCCAGCAGCCTGGACAGGGAGACGCAGTATTTT. Protein: CASSLDRETQYF.

The chain joins TRBV19 to TRBJ1-3; a weak D match, TRBD1 (6 bases). This CDR3 has 17 residues. Trimming pared 2 bases from V and 0 bases from J, leaving 14 bases between. The germline gives CDR1 LNHDA, CDR2 SQIVND (reference sequence). This CDR3 reads CASSIRPPGVSGNTIYF. The CDR3 region has the DNA TGTGCCAGTAGTATAAGGCCACCAGGGGTCTCTGGAAACACCATATATTTT.

The chain combines TRBV5-1 with TRBJ2-2, with a tentative D call TRBD2 (6 bases). Germline CDR1 and CDR2: SGHRS and YFSETQ. V gave up 0 bases and J gave up 4 bases, with 10 bases separating them. The CDR3 has 15 amino acids. This CDR3 is CASSLDGSRTGELFF. CDR3 nucleotide sequence: TGCGCCAGCAGCTTGGACGGGAGTCGCACCGGGGAGCTGTTTTTT.

The V call is TRBV5-1, the J call TRBJ2-3, with D unclear. The germline V and J ends were trimmed by 1 base and 3 bases, with 6 bases remaining between them. This CDR3 is 13 amino acids long. Germline V gene data show CDR1 as SGHRS and CDR2 as YFSETQ. DNA of the CDR3: TGCGCCAGCAGCTTGACAGTAACAGATACGCAGTATTTT. Protein product: CASSLTVTDTQYF.

The V and J genes are TRBV5-1 and TRBJ2-3; D not certain. V lost 7 bases to trimming and J lost 1 base, with 13 bases between them. CDR1 is SGHRS and CDR2 is YFSETQ in the germline V gene. CDR3 size: 14 residues. CDR3 DNA: TGCGCCAGCCGGACGGTCGCGGGCACAGATACGCAGTATTTT. Its translation: CASRTVAGTDTQYF.

The chain carries TRBV5-1 and TRBJ2-2; no clear D gene. Germline V gene sequence: CDR1 SGHRS, CDR2 YFSETQ. The CDR3 is 15 residues long. Deletions cut 4 bases from V and 2 bases from J, with 12 bases between. Here the CDR3 DNA reads TGCGCCAGCAGCCCACTTGGAGCTAACACCGGGGAGCTGTTTTTT. Amino acids: CASSPLGANTGELFF.

The V gene is TRBV7-8, the J gene TRBJ2-7, with TRBD2 identical over 10 bases. J was trimmed by 3 bases and V by 1 base; bases with no gene match: 3. CDR3 length: 15 residues. From germline, CDR1 is SGHVS and CDR2 FQNEAQ. The CDR3 DNA reads TGTGCCAGCAGCTTAGGTAGCGGGAGGCGCTACGAGCAGTACTTC. This codes for CASSLGSGRRYEQYF. The variable domain in full, completed from reference TRBV7-8 and TRBJ2-7, reads GAGVSQSPRYKVAKRGQDVALRCDPISGHVSLFWYQQALGQGPEFLTYFQNEAQLDKSGLPSDRFFAERPEGSVSTLKIQRTQQEDSAVYLCASSLGSGRRYEQYFGPGTRLTVT.

Only one count was recorded for this clone. The chain employs TRBV2 and TRBJ1-4; D unclear. Trimming cost V 5 bases and J 0 bases, with 10 bases left between them. The CDR3 contains 15 residues. Germline CDR1 and CDR2: SNHLY and FYNNEI. The CDR3 DNA reads as TGTGCCAGCAGTTTCCGTCAGACAACTAATGAAAAACTGTTTTTT. Translating it yields CASSFRQTTNEKLFF. The variable domain in full, with the rest retrieved from reference TRBV2 and TRBJ1-4, is EPEVTQTPSHQVTQMGQEVILRCVPISNHLYFYWYRQILGQKVEFLVSFYNNEISEKSEIFDDQFSVERPDGSNFTLKIRSTKLEDSAMYFCASSFRQTTNEKLFFGSGTQLSVL.

The rearrangement uses TRBV3-1 (or the pseudogene TRBV3-2) and TRBJ1-4, with 7 bases aligning to TRBD1. Unmatched junction bases numbered 8, after V lost 3 bases and J lost 7 bases. Germline CDR1 is LGHDT and CDR2 is YNNKEL (reference sequence). The CDR3 consists of 15 residues. In DNA, the CDR3 is TGTGCCAGCAGCCACCGACAGGGAGGGGGTGAAAAACTGTTTTTT. Its protein product is CASSHRQGGGEKLFF.

The CDR3 bases are TGTGCCAGCCGCGGGACAGCGTACGAGCAGTACGTC. Residues: CASRGTAYEQYV. The chain employs TRBV28 and TRBJ2-7, with D possibly being TRBD1 (7 bases). Germline V CDR1 and CDR2: MDHEN, SYDVKM. The CDR3 consists of 12 residues. The V end lost 8 bases, the J end lost 4 bases, and 12 bases lay between the germline ends.